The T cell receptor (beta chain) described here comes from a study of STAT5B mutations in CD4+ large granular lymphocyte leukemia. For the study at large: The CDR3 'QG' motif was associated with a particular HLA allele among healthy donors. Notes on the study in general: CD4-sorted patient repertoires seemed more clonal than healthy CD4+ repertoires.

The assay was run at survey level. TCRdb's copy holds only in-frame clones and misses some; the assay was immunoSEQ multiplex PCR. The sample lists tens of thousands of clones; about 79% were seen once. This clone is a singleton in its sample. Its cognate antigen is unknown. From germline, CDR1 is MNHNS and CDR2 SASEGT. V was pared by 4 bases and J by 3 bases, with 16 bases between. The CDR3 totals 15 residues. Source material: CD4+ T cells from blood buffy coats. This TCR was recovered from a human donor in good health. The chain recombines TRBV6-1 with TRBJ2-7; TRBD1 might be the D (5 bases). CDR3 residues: CASSVFQGIDYEQYF. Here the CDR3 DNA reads TGTGCCAGCAGTGTTTTCCAGGGAATAGACTACGAGCAGTACTTC.